The 23 T cell receptor beta chains presented below share a single source sample, sequenced in a study of T cell responses to AZD1222 COVID-19 vaccine. Libraries were prepared by immunoSEQ multiplex PCR; TCRdb keeps only in-frame clonotypes and omits some of them. The repertoire holds 150,000 to 200,000 clones, with 90% as singletons. The sequencing used peripheral blood, collected 28 days after the second dose of the MenACWY control vaccine. These receptors all stem from an adult who received the MenACWY meningococcal vaccine as a control.

The genes are TRBV6-2 or TRBV6-3 and TRBJ1-1; D is unclear. The CDR3 contains 13 residues. Germline values: CDR1 MNHEY, CDR2 SVGEGT. Trimming pared 2 bases from V and 7 bases from J, leaving 11 bases between. CDR3 in amino acids: CASSYRPGSEAFF. The CDR3 DNA reads as TGTGCCAGCAGTTACCGCCCTGGCAGTGAAGCTTTCTTT.

The chain has TRBV6-5 and TRBJ1-6, with 8 bases identical to TRBD1. The CDR3 sequence is 16 residues long. The ends lost 0 bases at V and 9 bases at J; junction bases unmatched: 7. CDR1 is MNHEY, CDR2 SVGAGI, per germline. The CDR3 region has the DNA TGTGCCAGCAGTTACTCAACACGGACAGGGTTTTCACCCCTCCACTTT. It is translated as CASSYSTRTGFSPLHF.

V usage is TRBV7-9 and J usage is TRBJ1-2; 9 bases are a match to TRBD1. CDR1 SEHNR and CDR2 FQNEAQ come from the germline V gene (reference sequence). Trimming took 6 bases from V and 7 from J; bases not matched to a gene: 9. The CDR3 totals 14 residues. This CDR3 is CASSTTGGASGYTF. For the CDR3, the DNA is TGTGCCAGCAGTACAACAGGGGGCGCATCTGGCTACACCTTC.

The chain uses TRBV28 and TRBJ1-5; possibly TRBD1 for D (5 bases). The CDR3 is made up of 14 amino acids. Trimming took off 9 bases at V and 1 base at J, with 13 bases between the two ends. CDR1 and CDR2 from the germline V gene are MDHEN and SYDVKM. This CDR3 is CASGTSGSNQPQHF. CDR3 nucleotide sequence: TGTGCCAGTGGGACCTCAGGAAGCAATCAGCCCCAGCATTTT.

This chain connects TRBV7-2 to TRBJ2-6; D unclear. Looked up from germline, CDR1 is SGHTA and CDR2 is FQGNSA. Trimming cost V 7 bases and J 0 bases, with 22 bases left between them. The CDR3 sequence is 19 residues long. CDR3 in amino acids: CASIFLGPYLSSGANVLTF. The CDR3 DNA is TGTGCCAGCATCTTCCTCGGGCCTTACCTCAGCTCTGGGGCCAACGTCCTGACTTTC.

The chain carries TRBV19 and TRBJ1-5; D uncertain. The V end lost 1 base, the J end lost 7 bases, and 8 bases lay between the germline ends. This CDR3 spans 13 amino acids. Germline CDR1 reads LNHDA; CDR2 reads SQIVND (reference sequence). CDR3 in DNA: TGTGCCAGTAGTATAGGGGGTGGCCAGCCCCAGCATTTT. It translates to CASSIGGGQPQHF.

V gene TRBV3-1 (or the pseudogene TRBV3-2) combines with J gene TRBJ2-6, with 9 bases that match TRBD1. Germline-derived CDR1 and CDR2 are LGHDT and YNNKEL (reference sequence). The CDR3 contains 18 residues. With V trimmed by 2 bases and J by 0 bases, 5 bases remained unmatched. Here the CDR3 DNA reads TGTGCCAGCAGCCAACACGGGACAGGGCTCTCTGGGGCCAACGTCCTGACTTTC. Translating it yields CASSQHGTGLSGANVLTF.

This chain uses TRBV19 with TRBJ2-7, with D hard to call. The CDR3 sequence is 14 residues long. V was trimmed by 5 bases and J by 2 bases, leaving 13 bases between them. CDR1 LNHDA and CDR2 SQIVND come from the germline V gene (reference sequence). CDR3 DNA sequence: TGTGCCAGTAGTCCCCCGGGCGTAACCTACGAGCAGTACTTC. It codes for CASSPPGVTYEQYF.

This clone appeared once. The chain links TRBV9 to TRBJ2-5; TRBD2 agrees at 10 bases. With 2 bases clipped from V and 9 bases from J, the junction kept 7 bases outside the gene matches. Germline V gives CDR1 SGDLS, CDR2 YYNGEE. The CDR3 runs to 14 residues. CDR3 in amino acids: CASSVKVAGGPQYF. The CDR3 DNA is TGTGCCAGCAGCGTTAAGGTAGCGGGAGGCCCCCAGTACTTC.

The chain couples TRBV18 to TRBJ2-1, with D unclear. CDR3 length: 13 residues. Germline CDR1 and CDR2: KGHSH and LQKENI. V was cut by 2 bases and J by 10 bases, with 12 bases left in between. The CDR3 loop is CASSPTTSDEQFF. DNA of the CDR3: TGTGCCAGCTCACCAACGACATCTGACGAGCAGTTCTTC.

This rearrangement joins TRBV27 to TRBJ2-2; perhaps TRBD1 as D (5 bases). The germline CDR1 and CDR2 sequences are MNHEY and SMNVEV (reference sequence). This CDR3 is 14 amino acids long. Trimming removed 4 bases from V and 1 base from J, with 7 bases in between. CDR3 amino acids: CASSSGLNTGELFF. In nucleotides, the CDR3 is TGTGCCAGCAGTTCAGGGTTGAACACCGGGGAGCTGTTTTTT.

V usage is TRBV18 and J usage is TRBJ2-5; D not certain. CDR3 length: 14 residues. Per the germline V gene, CDR1 is KGHSH and CDR2 is LQKENI. The V and J ends lost 4 bases and 5 bases respectively, with 14 bases between them. CDR3 sequence (DNA): TGTGCCAGCTCACTACCCACGGGCCGGGAGACCCAGTACTTC. Translating gives CASSLPTGRETQYF.

The chain couples TRBV28 to TRBJ1-2; 9 positions agree with TRBD1. Germline loops: CDR1 MDHEN, CDR2 SYDVKM. V lost 2 bases and J lost 9; bases outside the gene matches: 7. The CDR3 contains 14 residues. The CDR3 sequence is CASSLPGQGRRYTF. DNA of the CDR3: TGTGCCAGCAGTTTACCGGGACAGGGAAGACGCTACACCTTC.

This sequence joins TRBV7-2 and TRBJ2-6; D unresolved. This CDR3 is built from 17 residues. Germline V gives CDR1 SGHTA, CDR2 FQGNSA. V was clipped by 2 bases and J by 0 bases, with 11 bases between them. In DNA, the CDR3 is TGTGCCAGCAGCTTACAGGTTTCCGGCTCTGGGGCCAACGTCCTGACTTTC. Its protein product is CASSLQVSGSGANVLTF.

The chain has TRBV19 and TRBJ1-4; D is undetermined. Between the trimmed V and J ends, which lost 7 bases and 1 base, there was a span of 16 bases. Germline V CDR1 and CDR2: LNHDA, SQIVND (reference sequence). The CDR3 covers 16 residues. The CDR3 loop is CASTPSAVRTNEKLFF. CDR3 in DNA: TGTGCCAGTACCCCCTCGGCGGTTAGAACTAATGAAAAACTGTTTTTT.

The V gene is TRBV5-1, the J gene TRBJ1-2; D may be TRBD1 (5 bases). Germline V CDR1 and CDR2: SGHRS, YFSETQ. V was trimmed by 3 bases and J by 3 bases, leaving 12 bases between them. CDR3 size: 14 residues. The CDR3 coding sequence is TGCGCCAGCAGCTCAGGGTTTCGGGACTATGGCTACACCTTC. Translated, it gives CASSSGFRDYGYTF.

This rearrangement joins TRBV7-3 to TRBJ2-3, with TRBD2 matching 12 bases. Germline V gene sequence: CDR1 SGHTA, CDR2 FQGTGA. The CDR3 has 16 amino acids. After removal of 5 bases from V and 4 bases from J, the junction contained 7 bases not matched to a gene. The CDR3 sequence is CASSVTSGSVADTQYF. DNA for the CDR3: TGTGCCAGCAGCGTGACTAGCGGGAGTGTCGCAGATACGCAGTATTTT.

This clone appeared once. The chain uses TRBV19 and TRBJ2-3; D possibly corresponds to TRBD2 (5 bases). The V end was cut by 0 bases, the J end by 2 bases, with 9 bases between. Germline V gene lookup returns CDR1 LNHDA and CDR2 SQIVND (reference sequence). CDR3 length: 15 amino acids. CDR3 amino acids: CASSIDGISTDTQYF. As DNA, the CDR3 is TGTGCCAGTAGTATAGACGGGATTTCCACAGATACGCAGTATTTT.

The J gene is TRBJ1-2, the V gene TRBV6-5; perhaps TRBD1 as D (6 bases). Trimming cost V 1 base and J 6 bases, with 15 bases left between them. This CDR3 has 15 residues. Germline-derived CDR1 and CDR2 are MNHEY and SVGAGI. CDR3 region: CASSYLDSYNDGYTF. As DNA, the CDR3 is TGTGCCAGCAGTTACTTGGACAGCTATAATGATGGCTACACCTTC.

The chain recombines TRBV12-3 or TRBV12-4 with TRBJ2-2; TRBD2 agrees at 7 bases. The length of the CDR3 is 13 residues. The J segment lost 8 bases and the V segment lost 6 bases, leaving 6 bases of the junction unmatched. The CDR3 coding sequence is TGTGCCAGCAGCCCGTGGGGGGGAGGGGAGCTGTTTTTT. Its protein product is CASSPWGGGELFF.

CDR3 region: CASSRGQSSNYGYTF. CDR3 nucleotide sequence: TGTGCCAGCAGTCGGGGACAGTCTTCTAACTATGGCTACACCTTC. The chain employs TRBV6-2 or TRBV6-3 and TRBJ1-2, with 7 bases fitting TRBD1. From germline, CDR1 is MNHEY and CDR2 SVGEGT. V was clipped by 5 bases and J by 0 bases; unmatched bases: 6. This CDR3 is built from 15 residues.

The chain recombines TRBV28 with TRBJ1-1; D is ambiguous. V was trimmed by 4 bases and J by 1 base, leaving 10 bases between them. The CDR3 contains 14 residues. Germline-derived CDR1 and CDR2 are MDHEN and SYDVKM. This CDR3 is CASSSLDENTEAFF. CDR3 in DNA: TGTGCCAGCAGTTCCCTGGACGAGAACACTGAAGCTTTCTTT.

The chain joins TRBV28 to TRBJ2-3, with D possibly being TRBD1 (6 bases). The germline V gene has CDR1 MDHEN and CDR2 SYDVKM. CDR3 length: 11 amino acids. Trimming stripped 6 bases from V and 6 bases from J, with 7 bases between. DNA for the CDR3: TGTGCCAGCAGAAGGGGGGATACGCAGTATTTT. Translated, it gives CASRRGDTQYF. The full variable domain, rest sourced from reference TRBV28 and TRBJ2-3, is DVKVTQSSRYLVKRTGEKVFLECVQDMDHENMFWYRQDPGLGLRLIYFSYDVKMKEKGDIPEGYSVSREKKERFSLILESASTNQTSMYLCASRRGDTQYFGPGTRLTVL.